This entry is about one T cell receptor (beta chain). Antigen unknown. The CDR3 consists of 15 residues. V gave up 1 base and J gave up 0 bases, with 10 bases separating them. Germline CDR1 GTSNPN, CDR2 SVGIG (reference sequence). This entry belongs to a study of Tregs in tolerant kidney transplant recipients. Study-level findings and limits: Expanding Tregs on activated donor B cells appeared to best identify donor-specific TCRbeta clones. Few patients were studied, so findings need validation in larger groups.

Sequencing was performed with immunoSEQ multiplex PCR; in TCRdb, only in-frame clones are kept and a portion is missing. The sample includes hundreds of thousands of clones, more than 65% of them seen just once. The material sequenced was CD4+ T cells from blood. The V call is TRBV30, the J call TRBJ2-4; D gene ambiguous. This clonotype was sampled from a human donor in good health. The CDR3, as DNA: TGTGCCTGGAGTGGTATAGTCTTAGCCAAAAACATTCAGTACTTC. It codes for CAWSGIVLAKNIQYF.